This entry describes one T cell receptor (beta chain). These data are taken from a study of blood T cell repertoires in COVID-19. Study details: Nucleic acid was either cDNA or gDNA, and it came from T cells, B-cell-depleted T cells, or PBMCs.

Methods used by the authors: Reference gene primer amplification gave estimated nucleated cell counts. Method: immunoSEQ multiplex PCR; TCRdb's copy keeps in-frame clones and lacks some. Clone size and the V and J calls come from that table; the DNA yielded D and trimming. The sample has approximately 90,000 clones, around 83% seen once. Looked up from germline, CDR1 is SGHRS and CDR2 is YFSETQ. V shed 4 bases and J 4 bases; nucleotides not matched to a gene: 4. This CDR3 region has 15 residues. The clonotype was recovered from a man between 60 and 75 years old with acute or convalescent COVID-19. Sequencing was performed on peripheral blood. This chain uses TRBV5-1 with TRBJ1-5, with 11 bases that match TRBD1. DNA of the CDR3: TGCGCCAGCAGCATCGGGACAGGGGGGAATCAGCCCCAGCATTTT. It encodes CASSIGTGGNQPQHF.